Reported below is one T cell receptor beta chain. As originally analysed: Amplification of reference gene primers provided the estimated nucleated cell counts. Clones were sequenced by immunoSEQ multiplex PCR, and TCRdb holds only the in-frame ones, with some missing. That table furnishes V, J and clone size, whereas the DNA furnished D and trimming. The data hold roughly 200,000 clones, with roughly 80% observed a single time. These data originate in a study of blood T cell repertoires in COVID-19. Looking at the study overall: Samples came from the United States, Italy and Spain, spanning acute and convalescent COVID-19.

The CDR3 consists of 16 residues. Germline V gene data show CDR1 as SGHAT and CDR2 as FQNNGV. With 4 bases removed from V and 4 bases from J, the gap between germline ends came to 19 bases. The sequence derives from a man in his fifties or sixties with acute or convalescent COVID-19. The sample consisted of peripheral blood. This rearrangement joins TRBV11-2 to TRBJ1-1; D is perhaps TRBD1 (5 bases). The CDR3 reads CASSSIRAGQGTEAFF. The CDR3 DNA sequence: TGTGCCAGCAGCTCCATCAGGGCAGGCCAGGGCACTGAAGCTTTCTTT. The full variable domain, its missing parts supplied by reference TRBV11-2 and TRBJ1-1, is EAGVAQSPRYKIIEKRQSVAFWCNPISGHATLYWYQQILGQGPKLLIQFQNNGVVDDSQLPKDRFSAERLKGVDSTLKIQPAKLEDSAVYLCASSSIRAGQGTEAFFGQGTRLTVV.